Listed below are T cell receptor beta chains from one sample, sequenced in a study of OX40 agonist ivuxolimab in advanced cancers. The assay was immunoSEQ multiplex PCR, and TCRdb's table has in-frame clones only and misses some. The sample shows tens of thousands of clones, 85% of them seen only once. The sample was CD4+ or CD8+ T cells sorted from blood, taken in a trial of the OX40 agonist ivuxolimab. These receptors came from an adult with an advanced solid tumor such as melanoma, head and neck, liver or kidney cancer. CDR3s include the opening cysteine and the closing phenylalanine or tryptophan. Each record gives: J gene, V gene, D gene, clone size, CDR3 protein, CDR3 DNA. D genes are given only for firm matches. Size values are once, few and many counts, or a class for expanded clones, and some rows have none.

TRBJ1-1,TRBV6-1,-,-,CASTVSNTEAFF,TGTGCCAGCACTGTAAGTAACACTGAAGCTTTCTTT
TRBJ2-2,TRBV6-1,-,-,CASRTTGGELFF,TGTGCCAGCAGGACCACTGGCGGGGAGCTGTTTTTT
TRBJ1-4,TRBV5-1,-,-,CASSLEGRSEKLFF,TGCGCCAGCAGCTTGGAGGGGAGGAGTGAAAAACTGTTTTTT
TRBJ2-6,TRBV2,-,-,CASSDNSGANVLTF,TGTGCCAGCAGTGATAACTCTGGGGCCAACGTCCTGACTTTC
TRBJ1-6,TRBV19,-,-,CASRQWGGYNSPLHF,TGTGCCAGCCGACAGTGGGGGGGTTATAATTCACCCCTCCACTTT
TRBJ2-7,TRBV27,-,once,CASSLHRTPPAEQYF,TGTGCCAGCAGCCTTCATCGGACACCCCCGGCCGAGCAGTACTTC
TRBJ2-5,TRBV19,TRBD2,-,CASSQGDYQETQYF,TGTGCCAGTAGCCAAGGGGACTATCAAGAGACCCAGTACTTC
TRBJ1-5,TRBV2,-,few,CASSEGSSNQPQHF,TGTGCCAGCAGTGAGGGGTCCAGCAATCAGCCCCAGCATTTT
TRBJ2-3,TRBV7-2,-,-,CASSSYTDTQYF,TGTGCCAGCAGCTCTTACACAGATACGCAGTATTTT
TRBJ2-7,TRBV10-2,-,-,CASSELDGASSYEQYF,TGCGCCAGCAGTGAGTTGGACGGAGCCTCCTCCTACGAGCAGTACTTC
TRBJ2-7,TRBV5-1,TRBD2,-,CASSLAESSYEQYF,TGCGCCAGCAGCCTAGCGGAAAGCTCCTACGAGCAGTACTTC
TRBJ2-2,TRBV13,TRBD2,-,CASSLPSGGVGELFF,TGTGCCAGCAGCTTACCTAGCGGGGGAGTCGGGGAGCTGTTTTTT
TRBJ2-7,TRBV10-3,TRBD2,-,CAIRGLAGDYEQYF,TGTGCCATCAGGGGACTAGCGGGAGACTACGAGCAGTACTTC
TRBJ2-5,TRBV11-3,-,once,CASSLGGQGSQETQYF,TGTGCCAGCAGCTTAGGGGGGCAGGGGAGCCAAGAGACCCAGTACTTC
TRBJ2-3,TRBV9,-,once,CASSVRDGITDTQYF,TGTGCCAGCAGCGTAAGGGACGGCATCACAGATACGCAGTATTTT
TRBJ2-3,TRBV14,-,-,CASSQDLGFNIPDTQYF,TGTGCCAGCAGCCAAGATCTGGGTTTTAACATCCCAGATACGCAGTATTTT
TRBJ1-5,TRBV4-3,-,-,CASSQDARGQPQHF,TGCGCCAGCAGCCAAGACGCGAGGGGTCAGCCCCAGCATTTT
TRBJ2-7,TRBV5-1,-,-,CASSHDGTPGEQYF,TGCGCCAGCAGTCATGACGGGACCCCCGGCGAGCAGTACTTC
TRBJ2-1,TRBV10-3,-,-,CAIRGGNNEQFF,TGTGCCATCAGGGGAGGAAACAATGAGCAGTTCTTC
TRBJ2-2,TRBV10-3,-,-,CAISDRRDTGELFF,TGTGCCATCAGTGATAGACGGGACACCGGGGAGCTGTTTTTT
TRBJ2-3,TRBV20-1,-,-,CSARDRSTQYF,TGCAGTGCCCGCGATAGAAGTACGCAGTATTTT
TRBJ1-5,TRBV2,TRBD1,-,CASGRTGEQPQHF,TGTGCCAGCGGCCGGACAGGAGAACAGCCCCAGCATTTT
TRBJ1-3,TRBV7-2,-,-,CASSLQGLPGNTIYF,TGTGCCAGCAGCTTACAGGGTCTGCCTGGAAACACCATATATTTT
TRBJ2-5,TRBV29-1,-,once,CSVELVQETQYF,TGCAGCGTTGAGCTGGTCCAAGAGACCCAGTACTTC
TRBJ1-1,TRBV28,-,-,CASSSGGTTEAFF,TGTGCCAGCAGTTCCGGAGGGACCACTGAAGCTTTCTTT
TRBJ2-7,TRBV28,-,-,CASSGVEGRAYEQYF,TGTGCCAGCAGTGGCGTGGAGGGGCGGGCCTACGAGCAGTACTTC
TRBJ2-2,TRBV7-9,TRBD1,once,CASSPYPGTGGVGELFF,TGTGCCAGCAGCCCCTACCCCGGGACAGGGGGGGTCGGGGAGCTGTTTTTT
TRBJ1-2,TRBV10-3,-,-,CAISETEDYGYTF,TGTGCCATCAGTGAGACGGAGGACTATGGCTACACCTTC
TRBJ1-4,TRBV18,-,-,CASSPGMDEKLFF,TGTGCCAGCTCACCAGGCATGGATGAAAAACTGTTTTTT
TRBJ1-3,TRBV2,-,-,CASSVVAIYF,TGTGCCAGCAGTGTCGTTGCCATATATTTT
TRBJ2-1,TRBV27,-,-,CASSLYGYNEQFF,TGTGCCAGCAGTTTATACGGATACAATGAGCAGTTCTTC
TRBJ2-7,TRBV6-1,-,-,CASSEIGSYEQYF,TGTGCCAGCAGTGAAATCGGTTCCTACGAGCAGTACTTC
TRBJ2-1,TRBV27,TRBD1,-,CASSLYRDRYNEQFF,TGTGCCAGCAGTTTATACCGGGACAGATACAATGAGCAGTTCTTC
TRBJ2-2,TRBV13,-,-,CASSLKYLGTGELFF,TGTGCCAGCAGCTTAAAGTACCTGGGGACCGGGGAGCTGTTTTTT
TRBJ1-2,TRBV28,TRBD1,-,CASSLTAGTGGAGYTF,TGTGCCAGCAGTCTAACCGCCGGGACAGGGGGCGCTGGCTACACCTTC
TRBJ1-1,TRBV7-2,-,-,CASRWEMQAFF,TGTGCCAGCAGATGGGAGATGCAAGCTTTCTTT
TRBJ1-1,TRBV6-1,-,-,CASSEGGTLNTEAFF,TGTGCCAGCAGTGAGGGGGGGACATTGAACACTGAAGCTTTCTTT
TRBJ1-1,TRBV18,-,-,CASSPLGENTEAFF,TGTGCCAGCTCACCACTGGGGGAGAACACTGAAGCTTTCTTT
TRBJ1-1,TRBV28,-,-,CASSLYSGAEAFF,TGTGCCAGCAGTTTATATTCAGGAGCTGAAGCTTTCTTT
TRBJ1-1,TRBV11-3,-,-,CASSTGGHTEAFF,TGTGCCAGCAGCACCGGAGGGCACACTGAAGCTTTCTTT